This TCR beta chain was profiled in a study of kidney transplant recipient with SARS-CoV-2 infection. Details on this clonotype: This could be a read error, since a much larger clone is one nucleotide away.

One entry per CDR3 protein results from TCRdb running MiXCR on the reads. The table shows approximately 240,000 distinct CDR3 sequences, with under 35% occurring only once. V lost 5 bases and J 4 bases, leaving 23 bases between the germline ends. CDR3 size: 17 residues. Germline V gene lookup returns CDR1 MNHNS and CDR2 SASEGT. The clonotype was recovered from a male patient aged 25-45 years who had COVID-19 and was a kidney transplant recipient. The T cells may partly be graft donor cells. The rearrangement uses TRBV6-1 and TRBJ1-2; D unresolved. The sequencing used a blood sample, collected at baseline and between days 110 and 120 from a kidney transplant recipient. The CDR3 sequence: CASSLSISMRKAYGYTF. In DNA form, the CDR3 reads TGTGCCAGCAGTCTATCTATCTCTATGCGAAAGGCCTATGGCTACACCTTC.